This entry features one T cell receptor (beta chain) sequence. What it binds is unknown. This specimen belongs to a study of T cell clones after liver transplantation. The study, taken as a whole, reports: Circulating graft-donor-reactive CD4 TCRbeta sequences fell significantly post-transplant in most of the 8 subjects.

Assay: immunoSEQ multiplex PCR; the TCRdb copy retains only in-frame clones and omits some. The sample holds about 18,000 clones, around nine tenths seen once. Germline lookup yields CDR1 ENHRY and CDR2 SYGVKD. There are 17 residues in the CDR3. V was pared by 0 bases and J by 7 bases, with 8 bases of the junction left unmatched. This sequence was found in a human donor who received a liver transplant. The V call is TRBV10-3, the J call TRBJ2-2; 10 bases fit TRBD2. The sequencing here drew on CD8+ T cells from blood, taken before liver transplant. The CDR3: CAISESTLAGADGELFF. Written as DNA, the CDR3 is TGTGCCATCAGTGAGTCGACTCTAGCGGGAGCGGACGGGGAGCTGTTTTTT.